The next 27 T cell receptor beta chains were all read from a single sample in a study of OX40 agonist ivuxolimab in advanced cancers. Produced via immunoSEQ multiplex PCR; TCRdb's table is partial and in-frame only. This table has 45,000 to 50,000 clones, around 90% appearing once. Sequenced material: CD4+ or CD8+ T cells sorted from blood, taken in a trial of the OX40 agonist ivuxolimab. These receptors all come from an adult with an advanced solid tumor such as melanoma, head and neck, liver or kidney cancer.

The chain carries TRBV2 and TRBJ1-1; possible D gene TRBD1, 5 bases. Trimming pared 6 bases from V and 0 bases from J, leaving 8 bases between. The CDR3 consists of 13 residues. Looked up from germline, CDR1 is SNHLY and CDR2 is FYNNEI. The CDR3 DNA follows: TGTGCCAGCAGGGAGGGGCTGAACACTGAAGCTTTCTTT. Residues: CASREGLNTEAFF.

For this clone: Additional DNA sequences in this sample encode the identical CDR3. This chain uses TRBV6-1 with TRBJ1-2, with D hard to call. V was shortened by 0 bases and J by 5 bases, with 7 bases between the two germline ends. The CDR3 loop spans 13 amino acids. CDR1 is MNHNS and CDR2 is SASEGT in the germline V gene. CDR3 residues: CASSEAGRYGYTF. CDR3 DNA sequence: TGTGCCAGCAGTGAAGCAGGACGTTATGGCTACACCTTC.

This CDR3 is CASSEMGGNSYNEQFF. The CDR3 DNA sequence: TGTGCCAGCAGTGAAATGGGAGGGAATTCGTACAATGAGCAGTTCTTC. This chain uses TRBV6-1 with TRBJ2-1, with 7 bases identical to TRBD2. Germline V CDR1 and CDR2: MNHNS, SASEGT. This CDR3 spans 16 amino acids. Trimming at V came to 2 bases and at J to 4 bases, leaving 8 bases not matched to a gene.

The gene calls are TRBV19 and TRBJ2-7, with D perhaps being TRBD1 or TRBD2 (5 bases each). The germline V gene encodes CDR1 LNHDA and CDR2 SQIVND (reference sequence). Trimming stripped 6 bases from V and 5 bases from J, with 17 bases between. The CDR3 spans 14 residues. CDR3 nucleotide sequence: TGTGCCAGTAGCACCGGGACGGTGAAAGACGAGCAGTACTTC. Its translation: CASSTGTVKDEQYF.

CDR3 protein: CASSHPEGEAFF. The CDR3 DNA is TGTGCCAGCAGTCATCCGGAGGGGGAAGCTTTCTTT. The chain joins TRBV27 to TRBJ1-1; TRBD1 might be the D (5 bases). This CDR3 region has 12 residues. CDR1 and CDR2 (germline): MNHEY, SMNVEV (reference sequence). Trimming removed 5 bases at V and 8 bases at J, with 12 bases between.

This chain connects TRBV5-1 to TRBJ1-5, with no clear D. V shed 4 bases and J shed 5 bases, with 10 bases lying between them. CDR3 length: 13 residues. Germline CDR1 and CDR2: SGHRS and YFSETQ. CDR3 in DNA: TGCGCCAGCAGCGGAGGGTTAGATCAGCCCCAGCATTTT. Its translation is CASSGGLDQPQHF.

The chain carries TRBV7-3 and TRBJ2-1, with TRBD1 as a possible D gene (6 bases). Trimming cost V 0 bases and J 7 bases, with 13 bases left between them. Germline CDR1 is SGHTA and CDR2 is FQGTGA. The CDR3 length is 15 residues. The CDR3 region has the DNA TGTGCCAGCAGCTTAACGTACCGGGACACAAATGAGCAGTTCTTC. The encoded protein is CASSLTYRDTNEQFF.

The chain couples TRBV4-1 to TRBJ1-3; D is ambiguous. The CDR3 has 15 amino acids. Between the trimmed V and J ends, which lost 2 bases and 7 bases, there was a span of 15 bases. CDR1 MGHRA and CDR2 YSYEKL come from the germline V gene. CDR3 protein: CASSQFDRAGNTIYF. CDR3 coding DNA: TGCGCCAGCAGCCAATTCGATAGGGCCGGGAACACCATATATTTT.

The rearrangement links TRBV18 to TRBJ2-5, with D perhaps TRBD2 (5 bases). The CDR3 spans 11 residues. Per the germline V gene, CDR1 is KGHSH and CDR2 is LQKENI. V was shortened by 6 bases and J by 5 bases, with 7 bases between the two germline ends. CDR3: CASSTGETQYF. CDR3 DNA: TGTGCCAGCTCCACGGGGGAGACCCAGTACTTC.

The V gene is TRBV9, the J gene TRBJ2-1, with TRBD1 as a possible D gene (6 bases). The CDR3 has 14 residues. V lost 6 bases, J lost 5 bases, and 15 bases lay in between. Per the germline V gene, CDR1 is SGDLS and CDR2 is YYNGEE. The CDR3 DNA reads TGTGCCAGCACCCAGGGGTTTGGGGACAATGAGCAGTTCTTC. It is translated as CASTQGFGDNEQFF. The complete variable domain, with remaining parts taken from reference TRBV9 and TRBJ2-1, reads DSGVTQTPKHLITATGQRVTLRCSPRSGDLSVYWYQQSLDQGLQFLIQYYNGEERAKGNILERFSAQQFPDLHSELNLSSLELGDSALYFCASTQGFGDNEQFFGPGTRLTVL.

The chain has TRBV2 and TRBJ2-2; D might be TRBD2 (5 bases). V was cut by 4 bases and J by 4 bases, with 16 bases left in between. Germline lookup yields CDR1 SNHLY and CDR2 FYNNEI. The CDR3 runs 16 residues. In DNA form, the CDR3 reads TGTGCCAGCAGTGGGGAGCTACTCAGCCTCACCGGGGAGCTGTTTTTT. This sequence encodes CASSGELLSLTGELFF.

This sequence joins TRBV4-2 and TRBJ2-7; 9 bases line up with TRBD1. Germline V gives CDR1 LGHNA, CDR2 YNFKEQ. This CDR3 has 16 residues. V dropped 0 bases and J dropped 2; count of bases not matched to a gene: 5. The CDR3 nucleotides read TGTGCCAGCAGCCAAGAAATCCGACAGGGGGCCTACGAGCAGTACTTC. Amino acid sequence: CASSQEIRQGAYEQYF.

The CDR3 DNA follows: TGCGCCAGCAGCCCGGGACAGCAGCAGTACTTC. Translation: CASSPGQQQYF. This rearrangement joins TRBV5-1 to TRBJ2-7, with TRBD1 matching 7 bases. The V segment lost 4 bases and the J segment 8 bases; nucleotides outside the gene matches: 3. The V gene's germline CDR1 is SGHRS and CDR2 YFSETQ. The CDR3 is made up of 11 amino acids.

This clone was counted a few times. V gene TRBV9 combines with J gene TRBJ2-2; maybe TRBD2 (6 bases). Between the trimmed V and J ends, which lost 4 bases and 1 base, there was a span of 14 bases. The CDR3 is 16 amino acids. The germline V gene encodes CDR1 SGDLS and CDR2 YYNGEE. The CDR3 DNA reads TGTGCCAGCAGCCTAAGACTAGGGATGAACACCGGGGAGCTGTTTTTT. Its protein product is CASSLRLGMNTGELFF.

The rearrangement uses TRBV19 and TRBJ1-1; no definite D call. CDR1 and CDR2 from the germline V gene are LNHDA and SQIVND (reference sequence). Trimming removed 7 bases from V and 11 bases from J, with 20 bases in between. CDR3 length equals 13 residues. The CDR3 DNA reads TGTGCCAGTAACCATGGACTCGGGTTGGAGGCTTTCTTT. This sequence encodes CASNHGLGLEAFF.

This clone was seen only once. The rearrangement links TRBV7-6 to TRBJ2-3, with 14 bases aligning to TRBD2. The CDR3 is 16 residues long. V gave up 5 bases and J gave up 4 bases; unmatched junction bases: 5. Germline loops: CDR1 SGHVS, CDR2 FNYEAQ. The chain's CDR3 is CASSRLAGGLADTQYF. CDR3 DNA: TGTGCCAGCAGCCGACTAGCGGGGGGGCTTGCAGATACGCAGTATTTT.

The chain combines TRBV5-5 with TRBJ2-7; D not certain. CDR1 is SGHKS, CDR2 YYEKEE, per germline (reference sequence). This CDR3 has 13 amino acids. V was pared by 2 bases and J by 4 bases, with 10 bases between. This CDR3 reads CASSLRHFYEQYF. The DNA for the CDR3 is TGTGCCAGCAGCTTAAGACACTTTTACGAGCAGTACTTC. Together with reference TRBV5-5 and TRBJ2-7, the CDR3 gives the full variable domain: DAGVTQSPTHLIKTRGQQVTLRCSPISGHKSVSWYQQVLGQGPQFIFQYYEKEERGRGNFPDRFSARQFPNYSSELNVNALLLGDSALYLCASSLRHFYEQYFGPGTRLTVT.

The rearrangement joins TRBV5-1 to TRBJ2-1; tentatively, D is TRBD1 or TRBD2 (7 bases each). The CDR3 runs 17 residues. Trimming shortened V by 0 bases and J by 7 bases, and 20 bases separated the two germline ends. Germline CDR1 is SGHRS and CDR2 is YFSETQ. The chain's CDR3 is CASSLEGGGGSGNEQFF. The CDR3 DNA follows: TGCGCCAGCAGCTTGGAAGGGGGCGGGGGATCGGGAAATGAGCAGTTCTTC.

The J gene is TRBJ1-1, the V gene TRBV5-5; D call uncertain. CDR3 size: 13 residues. V lost 2 bases and J 4 bases, leaving 9 bases between the germline ends. Germline assignment: CDR1 SGHKS and CDR2 YYEKEE (reference sequence). CDR3 amino acids: CASSFQRATEAFF. The CDR3, as DNA: TGTGCCAGCAGCTTCCAAAGGGCCACTGAAGCTTTCTTT.

This rearrangement joins TRBV10-2 to TRBJ2-7; TRBD1 aligns across 8 bases. V shed 9 bases, J shed 2 bases, and the junction held 6 bases outside the gene matches. Germline V gene data show CDR1 as WSHSY and CDR2 as SAAADI. This CDR3 is built from 13 residues. CDR3 bases: TGCGCCAGTCAGGACAGGGTGCCCTACGAGCAGTACTTC. It translates to CASQDRVPYEQYF.

The V call is TRBV7-3, the J call TRBJ2-5; tentatively, D is TRBD1 (6 bases). This CDR3 comprises 15 residues. Germline loops: CDR1 SGHTA, CDR2 FQGTGA. V was trimmed by 4 bases and J by 2 bases, leaving 14 bases between them. CDR3 coding DNA: TGTGCCAGCAGCTCTAACGGACAGAGGCAAGAGACCCAGTACTTC. Translation: CASSSNGQRQETQYF.

This chain uses TRBV6-1 with TRBJ1-5; D gene unclear. The CDR3 loop spans 15 amino acids. Trimming removed 4 bases from V and 0 bases from J, with 10 bases in between. Germline assignment: CDR1 MNHNS and CDR2 SASEGT. CDR3 loop: CASSVHSDSNQPQHF. CDR3 coding DNA: TGTGCCAGCAGTGTACACAGTGATAGCAATCAGCCCCAGCATTTT.

V and J are TRBV5-4 and TRBJ1-1; D is undetermined. CDR1 is SGHNT and CDR2 is YYREEE in the germline V gene (reference sequence). The ends were cut back, 2 bases at V and 1 base at J, with 6 bases in the middle. The CDR3 has 13 amino acids. The CDR3 reads CASSLNENTEAFF. The CDR3 DNA follows: TGTGCCAGCAGCTTAAACGAGAACACTGAAGCTTTCTTT.

This chain links TRBV6-1 with TRBJ2-3; D is tentatively TRBD1 or TRBD2 (6 bases each). The V and J ends lost 10 bases and 6 bases respectively, with 20 bases between them. Germline assignment: CDR1 MNHNS and CDR2 SASEGT. The CDR3 has 14 residues. The CDR3 loop reads CATMGGGVGDTQYF. The CDR3 region has the DNA TGTGCCACTATGGGGGGCGGGGTCGGTGATACGCAGTATTTT.

A remark on this clone: The same CDR3 arises from other DNA sequences in this sample as well. DNA of the CDR3: TGCAGCGTTGTAGTCGGTGCTAAGCAGTACTTC. This encodes CSVVVGAKQYF. This chain joins TRBV29-1 and TRBJ2-7; D is uncertain. The germline V gene encodes CDR1 SQVTM and CDR2 ANQGSEA. CDR3 length: 11 residues. Trimming left V 4 bases short and J 8 bases short, with 12 bases between.

The rearrangement uses TRBV7-9 and TRBJ2-3; no clear D gene. The V end was cut by 5 bases, the J end by 4 bases, with 13 bases between. CDR1 SEHNR and CDR2 FQNEAQ come from the germline V gene (reference sequence). CDR3 length equals 14 residues. CDR3 protein: CASSPHFSPDTQYF. The CDR3, as DNA: TGTGCCAGCAGCCCCCACTTTTCCCCAGATACGCAGTATTTT.

The chain uses TRBV6-1 and TRBJ1-1; D gene uncertain. This CDR3 comprises 12 residues. The V and J ends lost 4 bases and 4 bases respectively, with 7 bases between them. The germline V gene has CDR1 MNHNS and CDR2 SASEGT. The CDR3 here is CASSARGTEAFF. The CDR3 nucleotides are TGTGCCAGCAGTGCGCGGGGCACTGAAGCTTTCTTT.